This is a list of T cell receptor beta chains from one sample in a study of T-cell memory formation after mild COVID-19. TCRdb redid the calling of the 5' RACE reads with MiXCR, one entry per CDR3 protein. The repertoire has 100,000 to 120,000 distinct CDR3 sequences, roughly 20% of them found once; the top ten carry approximately 40%. The sequencing input was PBMCs or a T cell subset sorted from them (not recorded which). The receptors here all came from a man younger than 35 who had mild COVID-19 (a few samples of this study predate the infection). Cell type and time point are not known. The CDR3 runs from the conserved cysteine through the conserved F or W. The D gene is left open where the match is weak. Clone size is stated in some rows and not others, as once, few, many or a class when expanded.

d_call: TRBD1; v_call: TRBV28; cdr3_length: 14; clone_size: few; j_call: TRBJ1-5; cdr3_aa: CASRTTGGKQPQHF; cdr3_nt: TGTGCCAGCAGAACAACAGGGGGGAAACAGCCCCAGCATTTT
d_call: TRBD1; v_call: TRBV15; cdr3_length: 17; clone_size: few; j_call: TRBJ2-7; cdr3_aa: CATSRDSPWTGGYEQYF; cdr3_nt: TGTGCCACCAGCAGAGATAGTCCGTGGACAGGGGGCTACGAGCAGTACTTC
d_call: TRBD1; v_call: TRBV4-2; cdr3_length: 16; clone_size: NA; j_call: TRBJ1-2; cdr3_aa: CASSLRTGQIFVGYTF; cdr3_nt: TGTGCCAGCAGCCTCCGGACAGGCCAAATCTTCGTTGGCTACACCTTC
d_call: TRBD2; v_call: TRBV4-1; cdr3_length: 17; clone_size: few; j_call: TRBJ2-5; cdr3_aa: CASSQDLAGGRKETQYF; cdr3_nt: TGCGCCAGCAGCCAAGATCTAGCGGGGGGGCGGAAAGAGACCCAGTACTTC
d_call: NA; v_call: TRBV7-2; cdr3_length: 13; clone_size: few; j_call: TRBJ2-2; cdr3_aa: CASSSRLAGELFF; cdr3_nt: TGTGCCAGCAGCTCCAGACTAGCCGGGGAGCTGTTTTTT
d_call: TRBD2; v_call: TRBV5-6; cdr3_length: 11; clone_size: few; j_call: TRBJ2-1; cdr3_aa: CASSGGVEQFF; cdr3_nt: TGTGCCAGCAGCGGGGGGGTAGAGCAGTTCTTC
d_call: NA; v_call: TRBV6-6; cdr3_length: 11; clone_size: NA; j_call: TRBJ2-3; cdr3_aa: CASSYSDTQYF; cdr3_nt: TGTGCCAGCAGTTACTCTGATACGCAGTATTTT
d_call: TRBD2; v_call: TRBV27; cdr3_length: 14; clone_size: NA; j_call: TRBJ2-1; cdr3_aa: CASSLDWGGNEQFF; cdr3_nt: TGTGCCAGCAGTTTAGATTGGGGGGGGAATGAGCAGTTCTTC
d_call: NA; v_call: TRBV28; cdr3_length: 13; clone_size: few; j_call: TRBJ1-1; cdr3_aa: CASSDSMNTEAFF; cdr3_nt: TGTGCCAGCAGCGACAGCATGAACACTGAAGCTTTCTTT
d_call: TRBD1; v_call: TRBV13; cdr3_length: 14; clone_size: NA; j_call: TRBJ1-1; cdr3_aa: CASSSGTGDTEAFF; cdr3_nt: TGTGCCAGCAGCTCTGGGACAGGGGACACTGAAGCTTTCTTT
d_call: TRBD1; v_call: TRBV5-5; cdr3_length: 14; clone_size: NA; j_call: TRBJ2-5; cdr3_aa: CASSLGDSQETQYF; cdr3_nt: TGTGCCAGCAGCTTGGGGGACAGCCAAGAGACCCAGTACTTC
d_call: TRBD2; v_call: TRBV7-6; cdr3_length: 15; clone_size: NA; j_call: TRBJ2-3; cdr3_aa: CASSDWTSGLDTQYF; cdr3_nt: TGTGCCAGCAGCGATTGGACTAGCGGGTTAGATACGCAGTATTTT
d_call: TRBD2; v_call: TRBV7-2; cdr3_length: 15; clone_size: many; j_call: TRBJ2-5; cdr3_aa: CASRVAGAFQETQYF; cdr3_nt: TGTGCCAGCCGCGTAGCGGGTGCTTTCCAGGAGACCCAGTACTTC
d_call: NA; v_call: TRBV30; cdr3_length: 15; clone_size: NA; j_call: TRBJ1-2; cdr3_aa: CAWSVIEYGFYGYTF; cdr3_nt: TGTGCCTGGAGTGTAATTGAGTACGGGTTCTATGGCTACACCTTC
d_call: TRBD2; v_call: TRBV7-3; cdr3_length: 14; clone_size: NA; j_call: TRBJ2-1; cdr3_aa: CASSLPTSSSEQFF; cdr3_nt: TGTGCCAGCAGCTTACCGACTAGCTCAAGTGAGCAGTTCTTC
d_call: TRBD2; v_call: TRBV10-3; cdr3_length: 17; clone_size: NA; j_call: TRBJ2-3; cdr3_aa: CAISESQPGGPGDTQYF; cdr3_nt: TGTGCCATCAGTGAGTCCCAACCGGGGGGGCCGGGAGATACGCAGTATTTT
d_call: NA; v_call: TRBV5-1; cdr3_length: 15; clone_size: NA; j_call: TRBJ2-3; cdr3_aa: CASSLRAGSTDTQYF; cdr3_nt: TGCGCCAGCAGCTTGCGGGCAGGAAGCACAGATACGCAGTATTTT
d_call: NA; v_call: TRBV11-2; cdr3_length: 14; clone_size: NA; j_call: TRBJ2-5; cdr3_aa: CASSGEDSQETQYF; cdr3_nt: TGTGCCAGCAGCGGGGAGGACAGTCAAGAGACCCAGTACTTC
d_call: NA; v_call: TRBV5-1; cdr3_length: 17; clone_size: NA; j_call: TRBJ2-1; cdr3_aa: CASSLSGELLRDNEQFF; cdr3_nt: TGCGCCAGCAGCTTGTCAGGGGAGCTTCTCCGCGATAATGAGCAGTTCTTC
d_call: NA; v_call: TRBV5-1; cdr3_length: 15; clone_size: many; j_call: TRBJ2-5; cdr3_aa: CASSPEGGRQETQYF; cdr3_nt: TGCGCCAGCAGCCCGGAGGGGGGCCGTCAAGAGACCCAGTACTTC
d_call: NA; v_call: TRBV4-2; cdr3_length: 15; clone_size: NA; j_call: TRBJ1-5; cdr3_aa: CASSQARGSYQPQHF; cdr3_nt: TGTGCCAGCAGCCAAGCCCGGGGCAGCTATCAGCCCCAGCATTTT
d_call: TRBD1; v_call: TRBV7-6; cdr3_length: 15; clone_size: NA; j_call: TRBJ1-6; cdr3_aa: CASSSRGLYGSPLHF; cdr3_nt: TGTGCCAGCAGCTCCAGGGGGCTCTATGGTTCACCCCTCCACTTT
d_call: NA; v_call: TRBV5-5; cdr3_length: 17; clone_size: NA; j_call: TRBJ2-2; cdr3_aa: CASRPTPIWGSTGELFF; cdr3_nt: TGTGCCAGCAGACCTACCCCGATCTGGGGGTCCACCGGGGAGCTGTTTTTT
d_call: NA; v_call: TRBV19; cdr3_length: 14; clone_size: NA; j_call: TRBJ2-3; cdr3_aa: CASSTWGAADTQYF; cdr3_nt: TGTGCCAGTAGTACTTGGGGGGCGGCAGATACGCAGTATTTT
d_call: NA; v_call: TRBV4-1; cdr3_length: 15; clone_size: many; j_call: TRBJ2-7; cdr3_aa: CASSQDWPGSYEQYF; cdr3_nt: TGCGCCAGCAGCCAAGATTGGCCCGGGTCCTACGAGCAGTACTTC